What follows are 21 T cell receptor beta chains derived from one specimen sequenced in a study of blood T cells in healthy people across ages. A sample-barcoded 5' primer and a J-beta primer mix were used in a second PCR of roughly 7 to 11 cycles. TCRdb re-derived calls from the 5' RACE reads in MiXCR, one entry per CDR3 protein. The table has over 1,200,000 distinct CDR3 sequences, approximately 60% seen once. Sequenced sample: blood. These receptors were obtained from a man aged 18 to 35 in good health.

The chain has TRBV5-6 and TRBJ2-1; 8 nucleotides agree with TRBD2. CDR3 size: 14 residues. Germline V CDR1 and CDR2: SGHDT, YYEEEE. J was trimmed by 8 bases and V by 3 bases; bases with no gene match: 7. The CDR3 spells CASSSGLEVYEQFF. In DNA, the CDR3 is TGTGCCAGCAGCTCGGGACTAGAGGTCTATGAGCAGTTCTTC.

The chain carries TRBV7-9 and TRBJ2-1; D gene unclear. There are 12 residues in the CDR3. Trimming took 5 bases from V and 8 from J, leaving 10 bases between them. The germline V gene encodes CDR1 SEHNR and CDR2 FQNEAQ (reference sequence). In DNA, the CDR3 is TGTGCCAGCAGCCCCGATGTGCATGAGCAGTTCTTC. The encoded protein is CASSPDVHEQFF.

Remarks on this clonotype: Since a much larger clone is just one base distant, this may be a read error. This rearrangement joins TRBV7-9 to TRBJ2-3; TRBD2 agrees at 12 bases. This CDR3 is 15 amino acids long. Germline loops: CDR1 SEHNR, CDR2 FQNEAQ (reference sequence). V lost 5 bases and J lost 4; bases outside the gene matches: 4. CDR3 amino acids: CASSLTSGSPDTQYF. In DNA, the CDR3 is TGTGCCAGCAGCCTGACTAGCGGGAGCCCAGATACGCAGTATTTT.

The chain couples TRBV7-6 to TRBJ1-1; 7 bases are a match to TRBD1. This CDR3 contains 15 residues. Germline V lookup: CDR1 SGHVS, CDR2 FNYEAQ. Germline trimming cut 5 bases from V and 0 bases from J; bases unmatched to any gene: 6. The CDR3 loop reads CASSRRQGVNTEAFF. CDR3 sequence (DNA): TGTGCCAGCAGCCGAAGACAGGGCGTGAACACTGAAGCTTTCTTT.

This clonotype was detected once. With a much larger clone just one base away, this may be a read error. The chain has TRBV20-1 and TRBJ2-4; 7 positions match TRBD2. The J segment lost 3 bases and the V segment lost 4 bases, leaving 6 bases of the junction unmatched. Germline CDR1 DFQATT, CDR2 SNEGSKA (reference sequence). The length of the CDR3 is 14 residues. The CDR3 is CSAKSASGKNIQYF. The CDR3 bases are TGCAGTGCTAAGAGTGCTAGCGGCAAAAACATTCAGTACTTC.

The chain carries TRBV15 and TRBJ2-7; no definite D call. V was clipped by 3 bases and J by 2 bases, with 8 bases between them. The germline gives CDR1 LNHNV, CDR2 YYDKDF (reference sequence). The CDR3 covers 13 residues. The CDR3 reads CATSSRRAYEQYF. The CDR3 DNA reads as TGTGCCACCAGCAGTAGAAGAGCCTACGAGCAGTACTTC.

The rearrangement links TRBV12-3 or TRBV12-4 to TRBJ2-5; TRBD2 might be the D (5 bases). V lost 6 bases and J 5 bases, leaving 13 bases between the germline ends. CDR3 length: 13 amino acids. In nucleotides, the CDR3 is TGTGCCAGCAGCTTGGTGGGAGCCGAGACCCAGTACTTC. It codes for CASSLVGAETQYF.

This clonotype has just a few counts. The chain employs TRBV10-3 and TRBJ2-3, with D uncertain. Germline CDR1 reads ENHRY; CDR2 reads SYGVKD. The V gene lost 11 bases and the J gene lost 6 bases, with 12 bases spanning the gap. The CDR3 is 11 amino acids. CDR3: CAQGPLDTQYF. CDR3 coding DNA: TGTGCCCAAGGACCGTTGGATACGCAGTATTTT.

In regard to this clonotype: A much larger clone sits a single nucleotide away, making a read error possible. The CDR3 region is CACSSNTGELFF. CDR3 DNA: TGTGCCTGCAGCTCGAACACCGGGGAGCTGTTTTTT. This sequence joins TRBV13 and TRBJ2-2; D ambiguous. The germline gives CDR1 PRHDT, CDR2 FYEKMQ (reference sequence). CDR3 length: 12 amino acids.

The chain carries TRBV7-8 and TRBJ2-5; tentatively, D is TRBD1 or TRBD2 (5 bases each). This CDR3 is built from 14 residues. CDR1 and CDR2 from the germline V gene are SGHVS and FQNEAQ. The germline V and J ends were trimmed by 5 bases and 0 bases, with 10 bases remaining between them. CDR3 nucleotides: TGTGCCAGCAGCCGGGACCAGTACCAAGAGACCCAGTACTTC. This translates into CASSRDQYQETQYF.

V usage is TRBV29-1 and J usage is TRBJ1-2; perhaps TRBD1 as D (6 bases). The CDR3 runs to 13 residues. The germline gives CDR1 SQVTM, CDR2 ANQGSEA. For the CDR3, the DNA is TGCAACGTGCAGCACAGGGTGACGGATGGCTACACCTTC. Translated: CNVQHRVTDGYTF.

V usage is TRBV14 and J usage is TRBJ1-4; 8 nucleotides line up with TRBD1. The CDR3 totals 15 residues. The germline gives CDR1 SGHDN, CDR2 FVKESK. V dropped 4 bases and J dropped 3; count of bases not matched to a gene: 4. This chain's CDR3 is CASSRGQGPNEKLFF. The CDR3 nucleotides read TGTGCCAGCAGCCGCGGACAGGGCCCTAATGAAAAACTGTTTTTT. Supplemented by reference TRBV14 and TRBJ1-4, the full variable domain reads EAGVTQFPSHSVIEKGQTVTLRCDPISGHDNLYWYRRVMGKEIKFLLHFVKESKQDESGMPNNRFLAERTGGTYSTLKVQPAELEDSGVYFCASSRGQGPNEKLFFGSGTQLSVL.

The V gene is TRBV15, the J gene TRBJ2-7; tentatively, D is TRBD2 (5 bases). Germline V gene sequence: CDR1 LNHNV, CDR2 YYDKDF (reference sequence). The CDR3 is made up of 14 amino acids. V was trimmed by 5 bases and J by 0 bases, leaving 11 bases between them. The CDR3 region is CATSASSSSYEQYF. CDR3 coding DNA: TGTGCCACCAGCGCCTCTAGCTCCTCCTACGAGCAGTACTTC.

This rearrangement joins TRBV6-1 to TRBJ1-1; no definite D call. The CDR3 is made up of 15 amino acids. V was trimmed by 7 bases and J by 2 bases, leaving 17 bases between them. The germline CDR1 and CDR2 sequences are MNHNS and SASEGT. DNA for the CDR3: TGTGCCAGCACTTCTCTCCCCGGAGTTAACACTGAAGCTTTCTTT. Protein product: CASTSLPGVNTEAFF.

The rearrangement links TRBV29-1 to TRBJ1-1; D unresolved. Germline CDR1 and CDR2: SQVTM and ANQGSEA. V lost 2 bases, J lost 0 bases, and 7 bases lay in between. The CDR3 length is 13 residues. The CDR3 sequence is CSVELTLNTEAFF. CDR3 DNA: TGCAGCGTTGAACTGACGCTGAACACTGAAGCTTTCTTT.

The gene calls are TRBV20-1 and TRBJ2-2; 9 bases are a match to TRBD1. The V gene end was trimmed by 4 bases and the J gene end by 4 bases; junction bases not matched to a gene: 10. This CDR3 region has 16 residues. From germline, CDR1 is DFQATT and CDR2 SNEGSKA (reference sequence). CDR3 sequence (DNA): TGCAGTGCTACTCTCCCGGGACAGGGTAGCACCGGGGAGCTGTTTTTT. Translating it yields CSATLPGQGSTGELFF.

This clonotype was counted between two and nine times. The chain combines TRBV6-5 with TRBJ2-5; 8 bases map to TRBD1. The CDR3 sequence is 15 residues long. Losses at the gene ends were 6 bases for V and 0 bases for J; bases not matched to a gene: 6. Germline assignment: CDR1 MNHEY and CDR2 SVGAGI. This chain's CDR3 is CASRTGEWDQETQYF. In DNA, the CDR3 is TGTGCCAGCAGGACAGGGGAGTGGGACCAAGAGACCCAGTACTTC.

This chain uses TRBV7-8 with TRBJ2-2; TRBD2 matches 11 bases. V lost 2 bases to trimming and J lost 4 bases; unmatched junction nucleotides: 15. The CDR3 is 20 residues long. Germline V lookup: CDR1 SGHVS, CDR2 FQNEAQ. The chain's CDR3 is CASSLYPSKTSGIGTGELFF. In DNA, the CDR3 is TGTGCCAGCAGCTTATACCCCTCTAAGACTAGCGGGATCGGCACCGGGGAGCTGTTTTTT.

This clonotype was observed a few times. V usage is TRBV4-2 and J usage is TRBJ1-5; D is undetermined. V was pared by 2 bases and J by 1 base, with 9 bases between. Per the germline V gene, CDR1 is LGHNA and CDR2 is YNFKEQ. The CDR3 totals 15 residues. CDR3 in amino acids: CASSQQVGSNQPQHF. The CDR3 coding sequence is TGTGCCAGCAGCCAACAGGTCGGGAGCAATCAGCCCCAGCATTTT.

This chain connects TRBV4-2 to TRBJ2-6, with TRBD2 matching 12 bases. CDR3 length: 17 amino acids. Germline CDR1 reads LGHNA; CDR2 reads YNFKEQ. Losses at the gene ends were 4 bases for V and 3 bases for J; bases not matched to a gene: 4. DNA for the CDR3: TGTGCCAGCAGCCTCCGACTAGCGGGAGATGGGGCCAACGTCCTGACTTTC. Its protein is CASSLRLAGDGANVLTF.

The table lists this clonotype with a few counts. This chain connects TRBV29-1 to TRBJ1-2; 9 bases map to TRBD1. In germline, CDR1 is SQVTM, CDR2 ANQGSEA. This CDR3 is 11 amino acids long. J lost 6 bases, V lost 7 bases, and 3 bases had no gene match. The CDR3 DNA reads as TGCAGCGAGACAGGGGGGGATGGCTACACCTTC. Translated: CSETGGDGYTF. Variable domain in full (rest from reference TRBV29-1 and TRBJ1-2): SAVISQKPSRDICQRGTSLTIQCQVDSQVTMMFWYRQQPGQSLTLIATANQGSEATYESGFVIDKFPISRPNLTFSTLTVSNMSPEDSSIYLCSETGGDGYTFGSGTRLTVV.